This T cell receptor (beta chain) was observed in a study of cytomegalovirus exposure and HLA in healthy donors. Findings of the study overall: There were a few CMV-associated chains whose specificity for CMV antigens was confirmed in vitro.

Clones were read by immunoSEQ multiplex PCR, and TCRdb kept only the in-frame ones, dropping some. The profile shows under 250,000 clones, about 88% of them singletons. In regard to this clone: Its antigen is not identified.

In germline, CDR1 is MNHEY, CDR2 SMNVEV (reference sequence). The CDR3 runs 15 residues. V was pared by 5 bases and J by 1 base, with 14 bases between. Sequenced input: PBMCs. The source is a man aged 18 to 30 in good health and CMV-seropositive. V is TRBV27 and J is TRBJ1-1; D unclear. CDR3 region: CASSPPRMGNTEAFF. CDR3 coding DNA: TGTGCCAGCAGTCCCCCTCGAATGGGGAACACTGAAGCTTTCTTT.